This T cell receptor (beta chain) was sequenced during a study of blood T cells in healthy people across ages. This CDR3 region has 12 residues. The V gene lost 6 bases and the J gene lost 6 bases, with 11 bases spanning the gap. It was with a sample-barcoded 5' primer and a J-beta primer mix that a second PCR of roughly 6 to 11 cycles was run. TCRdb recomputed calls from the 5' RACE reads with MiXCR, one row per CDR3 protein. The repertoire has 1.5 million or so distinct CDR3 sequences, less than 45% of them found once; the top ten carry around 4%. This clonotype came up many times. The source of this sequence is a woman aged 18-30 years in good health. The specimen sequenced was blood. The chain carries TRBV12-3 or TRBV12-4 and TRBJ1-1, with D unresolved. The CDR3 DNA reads TGTGCCAGCAGGACCCACAGAGCTGAAGCTTTCTTT. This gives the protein CASRTHRAEAFF.